The 17 T cell receptor beta chains below come from one sample, sequenced in a study of blood T cell repertoires in COVID-19. The data were produced by immunoSEQ multiplex PCR, yet TCRdb's version contains in-frame clones alone and is incomplete. Counted here are about 24,000 clones, 82% occurring once; the ten biggest clones make up 7.5% to 9%. Specimen: peripheral blood. These receptors all come from a human donor in a cohort sampled during active COVID-19.

This clone occurred once. The chain employs TRBV13 and TRBJ2-7; perhaps TRBD1 as D (5 bases). Germline V gives CDR1 PRHDT, CDR2 FYEKMQ (reference sequence). There are 13 residues in the CDR3. V gave up 0 bases and J gave up 2 bases, with 5 bases separating them. As DNA, the CDR3 is TGTGCCAGCAGCTTAGGGACAGCCTACGAGCAGTACTTC. Translated: CASSLGTAYEQYF.

The rearrangement links TRBV6-1 to TRBJ2-3, with 7 bases that match TRBD1. CDR3 length equals 16 residues. Losses at the gene ends were 1 base for V and 3 bases for J; bases not matched to a gene: 7. Germline assignment: CDR1 MNHNS and CDR2 SASEGT. The CDR3: CASSEGNRGHTDTQYF. As DNA, the CDR3 is TGTGCCAGCAGTGAAGGTAACAGGGGACATACAGATACGCAGTATTTT.

This chain uses TRBV5-1 with TRBJ2-7; D may be TRBD1 (8 bases). This CDR3 contains 15 residues. Per the germline V gene, CDR1 is SGHRS and CDR2 is YFSETQ. The V and J ends lost 2 bases and 4 bases respectively, with 16 bases between them. CDR3 loop: CASSFVDRGLYEQYF. DNA of the CDR3: TGCGCCAGCAGCTTCGTTGACAGGGGACTATACGAGCAGTACTTC.

This chain joins TRBV4-1 and TRBJ2-5; TRBD2 agrees at 9 bases. There are 15 residues in the CDR3. J was trimmed by 1 base and V by 3 bases; bases with no gene match: 3. CDR1 is MGHRA and CDR2 is YSYEKL in the germline V gene. The DNA of the CDR3 is TGCGCCAGCAGCCAGGCACTAGCGGGCCAAGAGACCCAGTACTTC. It codes for CASSQALAGQETQYF.

The chain is built from TRBV27 and TRBJ1-1, with 9 bases fitting TRBD1. The CDR3 has 14 amino acids. After removal of 6 bases from V and 5 bases from J, the junction contained 7 bases not matched to a gene. Looked up from germline, CDR1 is MNHEY and CDR2 is SMNVEV (reference sequence). CDR3 coding DNA: TGTGCCAGCAGGTGGATCGACAGGGGGACTGAAGCTTTCTTT. Protein sequence: CASRWIDRGTEAFF.

With regard to this clone: Other DNA sequences of this sample code for an identical CDR3. The V call is TRBV12-3 or TRBV12-4, the J call TRBJ2-7; no reliable D call. The CDR3 extends over 11 amino acids. V was pared by 6 bases and J by 3 bases, with 6 bases between. In DNA form, the CDR3 reads TGTGCCAGCAGCTCGTTCTACGAGCAGTACTTC. Translated, it gives CASSSFYEQYF.

The chain has TRBV10-3 and TRBJ1-2, with TRBD1 identical over 8 bases. Germline CDR1 reads ENHRY; CDR2 reads SYGVKD. The CDR3 totals 17 residues. After removal of 0 bases from V and 7 bases from J, the junction contained 13 bases not matched to a gene. For the CDR3, the DNA is TGTGCCATCAGTGAGTCATGGACAGGGAGCGAGACGCGTGGCTACACCTTC. This sequence encodes CAISESWTGSETRGYTF.

The genes are TRBV29-1 and TRBJ1-1; 7 bases are shared with TRBD1. In germline, CDR1 is SQVTM, CDR2 ANQGSEA. CDR3 length equals 13 residues. V was clipped by 6 bases and J by 0 bases; unmatched bases: 4. The CDR3 nucleotides are TGCAGCGTGTTGGGACAGCTGAACACTGAAGCTTTCTTT. Encoded protein: CSVLGQLNTEAFF.

The CDR3 loop is CASSGRQGLMNTEAFF. The CDR3 DNA sequence: TGTGCCAGCAGCGGCAGACAGGGATTGATGAACACTGAAGCTTTCTTT. The chain has TRBV9 and TRBJ1-1; 7 bases fit TRBD1. The CDR3 extends over 16 amino acids. The V segment lost 3 bases and the J segment 0 bases; nucleotides outside the gene matches: 8. Germline CDR1 reads SGDLS; CDR2 reads YYNGEE.

The J gene is TRBJ2-1, the V gene TRBV3-1 (or the pseudogene TRBV3-2); D perhaps matches TRBD2 (7 bases). This CDR3 has 15 amino acids. Germline-derived CDR1 and CDR2 are LGHDT and YNNKEL (reference sequence). Trimming pared 2 bases from V and 3 bases from J, leaving 11 bases between. Here the CDR3 DNA reads TGTGCCAGCAGCCAAAAGGGAGGGGGCTACAATGAGCAGTTCTTC. This encodes CASSQKGGGYNEQFF.

This chain connects TRBV18 to TRBJ2-3, with TRBD1 as a possible D gene (5 bases). Looked up from germline, CDR1 is KGHSH and CDR2 is LQKENI. V was cut by 2 bases and J by 3 bases, with 12 bases left in between. This CDR3 spans 15 amino acids. The CDR3 coding sequence is TGTGCCAGCTCACCAAAAGGGGTCATGACAGATACGCAGTATTTT. This gives the protein CASSPKGVMTDTQYF.

This rearrangement joins TRBV9 to TRBJ2-1, with 7 bases lining up with TRBD2. CDR1 and CDR2 (germline): SGDLS, YYNGEE. The CDR3 runs 15 residues. Unmatched junction bases numbered 8, after V lost 4 bases and J lost 4 bases. As DNA, the CDR3 is TGTGCCAGCAGCATCGAGCTAGCGGATTACAATGAGCAGTTCTTC. As protein: CASSIELADYNEQFF.

The chain combines TRBV6-6 with TRBJ1-5, with 8 bases fitting TRBD1. The CDR3 is made up of 15 amino acids. Trimming took 6 bases from V and 5 from J; bases not matched to a gene: 9. Per the germline V gene, CDR1 is MNHNY and CDR2 is SVGAGI (reference sequence). Here the CDR3 reads CASREPGQVDQPQHF. CDR3 DNA sequence: TGTGCCAGCAGGGAACCGGGACAGGTGGATCAGCCCCAGCATTTT.

The chain combines TRBV6-5 with TRBJ2-7; 12 bases map to TRBD1. This CDR3 is built from 15 residues. V dropped 6 bases and J dropped 4; count of bases not matched to a gene: 7. CDR1 and CDR2 (germline): MNHEY, SVGAGI. CDR3 sequence reads: CASRQPGQGAYEQYF. The CDR3 DNA sequence: TGTGCCAGCAGACAACCGGGACAGGGGGCGTACGAGCAGTACTTC.

This clone appeared a few times. The CDR3 nucleotides read TGTGCCAGCAGTTTTTCCTCCCAGGGATATGGCTACACCTTC. Translated: CASSFSSQGYGYTF. The J gene is TRBJ1-2, the V gene TRBV7-8; tentative D call: TRBD1 (5 bases). Germline CDR1 is SGHVS and CDR2 is FQNEAQ. This CDR3 is built from 14 residues. V lost 6 bases and J 5 bases, leaving 16 bases between the germline ends.

This chain uses TRBV5-1 with TRBJ1-2; no firm D call. V was trimmed by 2 bases and J by 2 bases, leaving 7 bases between them. The CDR3 length is 13 residues. From germline, CDR1 is SGHRS and CDR2 YFSETQ. The CDR3 spells CASSFGQNYGYTF. CDR3 bases: TGCGCCAGCAGCTTTGGCCAGAACTATGGCTACACCTTC.

The chain links TRBV18 to TRBJ1-2; 12 bases are shared with TRBD1. Germline lookup yields CDR1 KGHSH and CDR2 LQKENI. Losses at the gene ends were 3 bases for V and 3 bases for J; bases not matched to a gene: 2. The CDR3 totals 15 residues. In nucleotides, the CDR3 is TGTGCCAGCTCACCGGGACAGGGGGCGTACTATGGCTACACCTTC. This sequence encodes CASSPGQGAYYGYTF.